This TCR beta chain was profiled in a study of OX40 agonist ivuxolimab in advanced cancers. With 4 bases removed from V and 1 base from J, the gap between germline ends came to 13 bases. Germline values: CDR1 SQVTM, CDR2 ANQGSEA. The CDR3 covers 14 residues. Assay used: immunoSEQ multiplex PCR; TCRdb lists only in-frame clones, some missing. Altogether tens of thousands of clones are present, around 86% being singletons, with the ten largest covering 0.4% to 0.5%. The chain employs TRBV29-1 and TRBJ2-5; D may correspond to TRBD1 or TRBD2 (5 bases each). The sequence came from an adult with an advanced solid tumor such as melanoma, head and neck, liver or kidney cancer. Source: CD4+ or CD8+ T cells sorted from blood, taken in a trial of the OX40 agonist ivuxolimab. The CDR3 region is CSVGLRGFQETQYF. CDR3 DNA: TGCAGCGTTGGTCTCCGGGGCTTCCAAGAGACCCAGTACTTC.